This T cell receptor beta chain was identified in a study of T cell responses to AZD1222 COVID-19 vaccine. Study outcomes and limitations: Females outnumbered males among donors, who were mostly white British; clonal diversity was possibly underestimated.

Concerning this clone: Its specificity is unknown.

The protocol was immunoSEQ multiplex PCR, while the TCRdb copy is restricted to in-frame clones and leaves out a portion. This table holds some 98,000 clones, around nine tenths found once. CDR3 length: 15 amino acids. CDR1 MNHNS and CDR2 SASEGT come from the germline V gene. Trimming cost V 0 bases and J 10 bases, with 13 bases left between them. The receptor comes from an adult who received the AZD1222 COVID-19 vaccine. Sequencing was performed on peripheral blood, taken 28 days after the second AZD1222 dose. This chain joins TRBV6-1 and TRBJ1-6; D is perhaps TRBD1 (5 bases). DNA for the CDR3: TGTGCCAGCAGTGAAGCGCAGGGCCCTCGGTCACCCCTCCACTTT. Translated: CASSEAQGPRSPLHF.